This is a list of T cell receptor beta chains from one sample in a study of T cell responses to AZD1222 COVID-19 vaccine. The protocol was immunoSEQ multiplex PCR, while the TCRdb copy is restricted to in-frame clones and leaves out a portion. This table has 150,000 or so clones, roughly nine tenths appearing once. Specimen: peripheral blood, collected on day 0 of MenACWY control vaccination. All receptors come from an adult in good health. CDR3s leave out the opening cysteine and the closing phenylalanine or tryptophan. Fields, in order: J gene, clone size, V gene, D gene, CDR3 protein. A D gene is named only where the DNA matches it firmly. Expanded clones are given a class, and other clones once, few, many or no size at all.

j_gene: TRBJ1-6; abundance: NA; v_gene: TRBV6-6; d_gene: NA; CDR3aa: ASSSEPGSPLH
j_gene: TRBJ2-2; abundance: NA; v_gene: TRBV6-5; d_gene: NA; CDR3aa: ASSIGQGGSGELF
j_gene: TRBJ2-5; abundance: NA; v_gene: TRBV28; d_gene: TRBD2; CDR3aa: ASSFALAGGGTQY
j_gene: TRBJ1-2; abundance: NA; v_gene: TRBV13; d_gene: NA; CDR3aa: ASSLDASNYGYT
j_gene: TRBJ1-5; abundance: NA; v_gene: TRBV19; d_gene: TRBD1; CDR3aa: ASTQLGTGFSNQPQH
j_gene: TRBJ2-1; abundance: NA; v_gene: TRBV30; d_gene: NA; CDR3aa: AWSVNLYYNEQF
j_gene: TRBJ2-5; abundance: NA; v_gene: TRBV12-3/TRBV12-4; d_gene: TRBD2; CDR3aa: ASRQRGETQY
j_gene: TRBJ2-5; abundance: NA; v_gene: TRBV6-1; d_gene: NA; CDR3aa: ASSESGGRKETQY
j_gene: TRBJ2-5; abundance: NA; v_gene: TRBV28; d_gene: TRBD2; CDR3aa: ASSSIGLGETQY
j_gene: TRBJ2-1; abundance: NA; v_gene: TRBV12-3/TRBV12-4; d_gene: NA; CDR3aa: ATQEGNDEQF
j_gene: TRBJ2-7; abundance: few; v_gene: TRBV29-1; d_gene: NA; CDR3aa: SVKTGTEEQY
j_gene: TRBJ2-3; abundance: NA; v_gene: TRBV9; d_gene: NA; CDR3aa: ASSATLPGGTDTQY
j_gene: TRBJ2-5; abundance: NA; v_gene: TRBV30; d_gene: NA; CDR3aa: AWGQFQETQY
j_gene: TRBJ1-1; abundance: few; v_gene: TRBV19; d_gene: TRBD1; CDR3aa: ASTSGATGDWTPPLEAF
j_gene: TRBJ2-2; abundance: NA; v_gene: TRBV5-8; d_gene: NA; CDR3aa: ASSLGRRTTGELF
j_gene: TRBJ1-1; abundance: once; v_gene: TRBV4-1; d_gene: NA; CDR3aa: ASSPPMGSPEAF
j_gene: TRBJ1-6; abundance: NA; v_gene: TRBV5-5; d_gene: NA; CDR3aa: ASSLEVGNSPLH
j_gene: TRBJ2-7; abundance: NA; v_gene: TRBV7-9; d_gene: NA; CDR3aa: ASSPSPSYEQY
j_gene: TRBJ2-3; abundance: once; v_gene: TRBV9; d_gene: TRBD2; CDR3aa: ASSAWTSGGVVSTDTQY
j_gene: TRBJ1-2; abundance: NA; v_gene: TRBV6-5; d_gene: NA; CDR3aa: ASSSVRTANYGYT
j_gene: TRBJ1-5; abundance: NA; v_gene: TRBV27; d_gene: NA; CDR3aa: ASSPSSNSNQPQH
j_gene: TRBJ1-1; abundance: few; v_gene: TRBV18; d_gene: NA; CDR3aa: ASSPSGHSGTEAF
j_gene: TRBJ1-3; abundance: NA; v_gene: TRBV30; d_gene: NA; CDR3aa: AWSVGGNTIY
j_gene: TRBJ2-2; abundance: NA; v_gene: TRBV9; d_gene: TRBD1; CDR3aa: ASSAPDRGSGGELF
j_gene: TRBJ1-4; abundance: NA; v_gene: TRBV6-7; d_gene: NA; CDR3aa: ASRQGRPGADEKLF
j_gene: TRBJ2-3; abundance: NA; v_gene: TRBV6-2/TRBV6-3; d_gene: NA; CDR3aa: ASSFPGDRTDTQY
j_gene: TRBJ2-1; abundance: NA; v_gene: TRBV2; d_gene: NA; CDR3aa: ASSPNQNSYNEQF
j_gene: TRBJ1-6; abundance: few; v_gene: TRBV4-1; d_gene: NA; CDR3aa: ASSQDWGVGSPLH
j_gene: TRBJ1-2; abundance: NA; v_gene: TRBV4-1; d_gene: NA; CDR3aa: ASSSSGREGYGYT
j_gene: TRBJ2-1; abundance: NA; v_gene: TRBV6-5; d_gene: TRBD2; CDR3aa: ASSYLSSGSYNEQF
j_gene: TRBJ2-5; abundance: NA; v_gene: TRBV5-1; d_gene: NA; CDR3aa: ASSPYFGEPRIKETQY
j_gene: TRBJ2-1; abundance: NA; v_gene: TRBV5-4; d_gene: TRBD1; CDR3aa: ASSLEGQGDEQF
j_gene: TRBJ1-2; abundance: NA; v_gene: TRBV28; d_gene: NA; CDR3aa: ASGGGAGSGGYT
j_gene: TRBJ2-1; abundance: NA; v_gene: TRBV19; d_gene: NA; CDR3aa: ASSIPGLYSYNEQF
j_gene: TRBJ2-7; abundance: NA; v_gene: TRBV6-5; d_gene: TRBD2; CDR3aa: ASSYTFSGEYEQY
j_gene: TRBJ2-1; abundance: NA; v_gene: TRBV7-2; d_gene: TRBD2; CDR3aa: ASSLAGTSGFYNEQF
j_gene: TRBJ1-2; abundance: few; v_gene: TRBV5-1; d_gene: NA; CDR3aa: ASRRGDNYGYT
j_gene: TRBJ1-2; abundance: few; v_gene: TRBV5-4; d_gene: NA; CDR3aa: ASSLAGRRSNYGYT
j_gene: TRBJ1-6; abundance: once; v_gene: TRBV28; d_gene: NA; CDR3aa: ASSLRSSPLH
j_gene: TRBJ2-1; abundance: NA; v_gene: TRBV6-5; d_gene: NA; CDR3aa: ASSTVRGRQF
j_gene: TRBJ1-2; abundance: once; v_gene: TRBV5-6; d_gene: NA; CDR3aa: ASSLVGQLNYGYT
j_gene: TRBJ1-4; abundance: once; v_gene: TRBV27; d_gene: NA; CDR3aa: ASSFGGVEKLF